These 23 T cell receptor beta chains share one sample of origin, sequenced in a study of type 1 and type 2 diabetes patients. Amplification started from genomic DNA. The TCR beta CDR3 region was amplified using 30 forward and 13 reverse primers. TCRdb reprocessed the multiplex PCR reads via MiXCR and lists one record per CDR3 protein. The sample lists 250,000 or so distinct CDR3 sequences; over 45% were seen once. The sample consisted of peripheral blood mononuclear cells (PBMCs). These receptors were taken from a man aged 18 to 30 with type 2 diabetes.

This clonotype was detected many times. V gene TRBV10-2 combines with J gene TRBJ1-1; TRBD1 might be the D (5 bases). The CDR3 sequence is 11 residues long. Germline V gives CDR1 WSHSY, CDR2 SAAADI. The V end lost 6 bases, the J end lost 8 bases, and 10 bases lay between the germline ends. The CDR3 region is CASRAGFEAFF. Written as DNA, the CDR3 is TGCGCCAGCAGGGCAGGGTTCGAAGCTTTCTTT.

V is TRBV10-3 and J is TRBJ2-5; D remains unclear. Trimming pared 3 bases from V and 3 bases from J, leaving 5 bases between. The CDR3 covers 12 residues. Germline-derived CDR1 and CDR2 are ENHRY and SYGVKD. This CDR3 reads CAISDGEETQYF. Written as DNA, the CDR3 is TGTGCCATCAGTGATGGGGAAGAGACCCAGTACTTC.

This sequence joins TRBV7-2 and TRBJ1-5; 7 positions agree with TRBD1. The germline V gene encodes CDR1 SGHTA and CDR2 FQGNSA. The junction had 5 bases not matched to a gene; V was cut back by 5 bases and J by 7 bases. The CDR3 totals 13 residues. The CDR3 DNA reads TGTGCCAGCAGCCAACAGGGGATGCAGCCCCAGCATTTT. Translating it yields CASSQQGMQPQHF.

A single count supports this clonotype. The chain uses TRBV9 and TRBJ2-7; 10 nucleotides line up with TRBD2. The germline gives CDR1 SGDLS, CDR2 YYNGEE. With V trimmed by 0 bases and J by 4 bases, 7 bases remained unmatched. This CDR3 has 16 amino acids. Here the CDR3 reads CASSVGPSGSGYEQYF. CDR3 in DNA: TGTGCCAGCAGCGTAGGGCCTAGCGGGAGTGGTTACGAGCAGTACTTC.

The chain links TRBV29-1 to TRBJ1-2; possibly TRBD1 for D (5 bases). V was clipped by 3 bases and J by 4 bases, with 6 bases between them. Germline CDR1 is SQVTM and CDR2 is ANQGSEA. The CDR3 consists of 11 residues. CDR3 nucleotides: TGCAGCGTTGAGGGACCCTATGGCTACACCTTC. It encodes CSVEGPYGYTF.

This clonotype occurred a few times. This chain connects TRBV6-6 to TRBJ2-7; no reliable D call. Germline V gene data show CDR1 as MNHNY and CDR2 as SVGAGI (reference sequence). Trimming cost V 2 bases and J 6 bases, with 14 bases left between them. The CDR3 contains 14 residues. This CDR3 reads CASSYGQRATEQYF. The CDR3 region has the DNA TGTGCCAGCAGTTACGGGCAGAGAGCTACCGAGCAGTACTTC.

This clonotype turned up a few times. The chain recombines TRBV9 with TRBJ1-2, with D tentatively TRBD1 (5 bases). Trimming stripped 4 bases from V and 4 bases from J, with 11 bases between. The CDR3 length is 13 residues. The germline CDR1 and CDR2 sequences are SGDLS and YYNGEE. The chain's CDR3 is CASSRGEVYGYTF. In nucleotides, the CDR3 is TGTGCCAGCAGCCGGGGCGAGGTCTATGGCTACACCTTC.

The table lists this clonotype with a few counts. The genes are TRBV10-2 and TRBJ2-2, with D perhaps TRBD1 or TRBD2 (6 bases each). CDR3 length: 12 amino acids. Germline CDR1 is WSHSY and CDR2 is SAAADI. The V and J ends lost 11 bases and 4 bases respectively, with 11 bases between them. The CDR3 DNA follows: TGCGCCGGAGGGGGTAGCACCGGGGAGCTGTTTTTT. This translates into CAGGGSTGELFF.

This clonotype was detected a few times. The gene calls are TRBV30 and TRBJ2-7, with 7 positions matching TRBD2. V was pared by 6 bases and J by 0 bases, with 8 bases of the junction left unmatched. Germline V CDR1 and CDR2: GTSNPN, SVGIG (reference sequence). The CDR3 has 14 amino acids. In DNA form, the CDR3 reads TGTGCCTGCTCCCCCGGGGGGTTCTCCTACGAGCAGTACTTC. Protein sequence: CACSPGGFSYEQYF. The variable domain in full, completed from reference TRBV30 and TRBJ2-7, reads SQTIHQWPATLVQPVGSPLSLECTVEGTSNPNLYWYRQAAGRGLQLLFYSVGIGQISSEVPQNLSASRPQDRQFILSSKKLLLSDSGFYLCACSPGGFSYEQYFGPGTRLTVT.

This CDR3 reads CASSQGLAGPRLYNEQFF. CDR3 sequence (DNA): TGCGCCAGCAGCCAAGGACTAGCGGGCCCACGACTCTACAATGAGCAGTTCTTC. This chain connects TRBV4-1 to TRBJ2-1, with TRBD2 matching 10 bases. The CDR3 runs to 18 residues. The V and J ends lost 1 base and 3 bases, in that order; junction bases with no gene match: 9. The germline V gene encodes CDR1 MGHRA and CDR2 YSYEKL.

V gene TRBV7-2 combines with J gene TRBJ2-7, with unresolved D. The CDR3 spans 14 residues. Germline V CDR1 and CDR2: SGHTA, FQGNSA. V gave up 1 base and J gave up 0 bases, with 7 bases separating them. CDR3 DNA: TGTGCCAGCAGCTTAGGGCCGAGCTCCTACGAGCAGTACTTC. It codes for CASSLGPSSYEQYF.

This clonotype has only a few counts. The chain uses TRBV12-3 or TRBV12-4 and TRBJ2-7; TRBD1 matches 7 bases. The CDR3 is made up of 13 amino acids. V was pared by 5 bases and J by 7 bases, with 8 bases of the junction left unmatched. The CDR3, as DNA: TGTGCCAGCAGTAAAGGACAGGTATGGGAGCAGTACTTC. Translating it yields CASSKGQVWEQYF.

The chain joins TRBV6-5 to TRBJ1-6; unclear D gene. CDR3 length equals 15 residues. Between the trimmed V and J ends, which lost 7 bases and 6 bases, there was a span of 16 bases. CDR1 is MNHEY, CDR2 SVGAGI, per germline. CDR3 sequence reads: CASTVGSLGNSPLHF. The CDR3 coding sequence is TGTGCCAGCACGGTCGGTAGTTTGGGTAATTCACCCCTCCACTTT.

This clonotype has just a few counts. A much larger clone differs from this one at a single base, so this may be a read error. V and J are TRBV19 and TRBJ1-1, with 9 bases aligning to TRBD1. CDR3 size: 13 residues. After removal of 8 bases from V and 1 base from J, the junction contained 2 bases not matched to a gene. Germline assignment: CDR1 LNHDA and CDR2 SQIVND (reference sequence). CDR3 in DNA: TGTGCCAGTGGGGGACAGGGGAACACTGAAGCTTTCTTT. It codes for CASGGQGNTEAFF.

The chain joins TRBV20-1 to TRBJ2-7; D tentatively reads TRBD1 or TRBD2 (6 bases each). Germline values: CDR1 DFQATT, CDR2 SNEGSKA (reference sequence). The CDR3 spans 14 residues. V lost 1 base to trimming and J lost 0 bases, with 10 bases between them. This CDR3 reads CSARGGGSSYEQYF. The CDR3 DNA reads as TGCAGTGCTAGAGGAGGGGGGAGCTCCTACGAGCAGTACTTC.

This clonotype appeared once. The V gene is TRBV10-1, the J gene TRBJ2-7, with TRBD1 matching 7 bases. CDR3 length: 13 residues. CDR1 WNHNN and CDR2 SYGVQD come from the germline V gene (reference sequence). V shed 9 bases and J 3 bases; nucleotides not matched to a gene: 8. CDR3 protein: CARGTAIFYEQYF. DNA for the CDR3: TGCGCCAGGGGGACAGCTATCTTCTACGAGCAGTACTTC.

This clonotype was seen a handful of times. V is TRBV2 and J is TRBJ2-5; 8 nucleotides agree with TRBD1. V gave up 8 bases and J gave up 4 bases; unmatched junction bases: 6. The CDR3 extends over 13 amino acids. Germline loops: CDR1 SNHLY, CDR2 FYNNEI. The CDR3 reads CASRDRGIETQYF. For the CDR3, the DNA is TGTGCCAGCCGCGACAGGGGAATAGAGACCCAGTACTTC.

V and J are TRBV7-2 and TRBJ2-5; TRBD1 or TRBD2 may be the D gene (5 bases each). The CDR3 is 14 amino acids. Trimming pared 1 base from V and 5 bases from J, leaving 11 bases between. CDR1 and CDR2 from the germline V gene are SGHTA and FQGNSA. The DNA for the CDR3 is TGTGCCAGCAGCTTAGTACACGAGGGGGAGACCCAGTACTTC. Its protein is CASSLVHEGETQYF.

Worth noting for this clonotype: Compared with germline, one end of the junction differs, possibly owing to a read error. The V and J genes are TRBV4-2 and TRBJ2-1, with D perhaps matching TRBD1 or TRBD2 (5 bases each). This CDR3 has 11 amino acids. Germline V CDR1 and CDR2: LGHNA, YNFKEQ. CDR3 residues: CASSQDGGGSF. CDR3 nucleotides: TGTGCCAGCAGCCAAGATGGGGGTGGTTCCTTC.

This clonotype was recorded only once. The V and J genes are TRBV28 and TRBJ2-1, with D perhaps being TRBD1 or TRBD2 (6 bases each). The CDR3 is 14 residues long. Germline V gives CDR1 MDHEN, CDR2 SYDVKM. V dropped 2 bases and J dropped 6 bases, with 11 bases sitting between them. CDR3 in DNA: TGTGCCAGCAGTTTAGGGGGGCTTGGCAATGAGCAGTTCTTC. As protein: CASSLGGLGNEQFF.

Comments on this clonotype: A much larger clone differs from this one at a single base, so this may be a read error. This chain links TRBV15 with TRBJ2-3; no firm D call. CDR1 LNHNV and CDR2 YYDKDF come from the germline V gene (reference sequence). V lost 0 bases, J lost 6 bases, and 10 bases lay in between. The CDR3 spans 14 residues. CDR3 in DNA: TGTGCCACCAGCAGAGATCGGGTTGTGGATACGCAGTATTTT. This gives the protein CATSRDRVVDTQYF.

The V gene is TRBV30, the J gene TRBJ1-1, with D possibly matching TRBD1 (5 bases). This CDR3 contains 12 residues. The germline CDR1 and CDR2 sequences are GTSNPN and SVGIG (reference sequence). V dropped 2 bases and J dropped 5 bases, with 9 bases sitting between them. CDR3: CAWSWGRTEAFF. DNA for the CDR3: TGTGCCTGGAGTTGGGGCAGGACTGAAGCTTTCTTT.

A word on this clonotype: At one end, the junction sequence differs from germline, possibly due to a read error. The V call is TRBV6-6, the J call TRBJ2-1; TRBD2 matches 13 bases. From germline, CDR1 is MNHNY and CDR2 SVGAGI (reference sequence). The CDR3 extends over 15 amino acids. CDR3: CAISETSGRHNEQFF. CDR3 nucleotides: TGTGCCATCAGTGAGACTAGCGGGAGGCACAATGAGCAGTTCTTC.